The 32 T cell receptor beta chains presented below share a single source sample, sequenced in a study of blood T cell repertoires in COVID-19. Assay used: immunoSEQ multiplex PCR; TCRdb lists only in-frame clones, some missing. The profile shows approximately 440,000 clones, approximately 90% of them singletons. Sequenced material: peripheral blood. These receptors were taken from a woman aged 45-65 years with COVID-19, enrolled during active disease.

The chain joins TRBV30 to TRBJ1-5; TRBD1 matches at 9 bases. Looked up from germline, CDR1 is GTSNPN and CDR2 is SVGIG (reference sequence). The CDR3 runs 13 residues. V lost 8 bases to trimming and J lost 7 bases; unmatched junction nucleotides: 9. CDR3 region: CAGGQGGIQPQHF. In DNA, the CDR3 is TGTGCCGGGGGACAGGGCGGGATACAGCCCCAGCATTTT. Filled out from reference TRBV30 and TRBJ1-5, the complete variable domain reads SQTIHQWPATLVQPVGSPLSLECTVEGTSNPNLYWYRQAAGRGLQLLFYSVGIGQISSEVPQNLSASRPQDRQFILSSKKLLLSDSGFYLCAGGQGGIQPQHFGDGTRLSIL.

CDR3 loop: CSGGTGPGEKLFF. The CDR3 DNA reads as TGCAGCGGGGGAACAGGGCCTGGTGAAAAACTGTTTTTT. J is TRBJ1-4 and V is TRBV29-1; D is perhaps TRBD1 (6 bases). The CDR3 sequence is 13 residues long. The germline gives CDR1 SQVTM, CDR2 ANQGSEA. The germline V and J ends were trimmed by 7 bases and 7 bases, with 16 bases remaining between them.

The rearrangement uses TRBV2 and TRBJ1-2; 9 positions match TRBD1. In germline, CDR1 is SNHLY, CDR2 FYNNEI. Trimming removed 5 bases from V and 3 bases from J; junction bases left unmatched: 7. CDR3 length: 15 residues. CDR3 nucleotides: TGTGCCAGCAGTCCCCCGGGACAGGGATACTATGGCTACACCTTC. Its translation is CASSPPGQGYYGYTF.

The chain carries TRBV24-1 and TRBJ2-3; no reliable D call. Germline V lookup: CDR1 KGHDR, CDR2 SFDVKD. CDR3 size: 16 residues. Trimming took 1 base from V and 1 from J, leaving 11 bases between them. CDR3: CATSDLGGPGTDTQYF. CDR3 DNA sequence: TGTGCCACCAGTGATTTAGGCGGTCCGGGCACAGATACGCAGTATTTT.

The chain recombines TRBV5-1 with TRBJ2-7, with D maybe TRBD1 (6 bases). CDR1 and CDR2 (germline): SGHRS, YFSETQ. CDR3 length: 14 residues. The V end lost 4 bases, the J end lost 0 bases, and 11 bases lay between the germline ends. As DNA, the CDR3 is TGCGCCAGCAGCACCGGACAGAGCTCCTACGAGCAGTACTTC. It specifies CASSTGQSSYEQYF.

CDR3 bases: TGTGCCAGCAGCCAAGTACGGCGGCGGCTTCAGCCCCAGCATTTT. Translated: CASSQVRRRLQPQHF. V and J are TRBV4-2 and TRBJ1-5, with D unclear. The V gene lost 1 base and the J gene lost 6 bases, with 13 bases spanning the gap. The CDR3 covers 15 residues. CDR1 and CDR2 (germline): LGHNA, YNFKEQ.

V is TRBV25-1 and J is TRBJ1-6; perhaps TRBD1 as D (5 bases). The CDR3 totals 14 residues. The V end was cut by 6 bases, the J end by 9 bases, with 15 bases between. The germline V gene encodes CDR1 MGHDK and CDR2 SYGVNS. The CDR3 loop is CASRWGVDASPLHF. The CDR3 nucleotides read TGTGCCAGCAGATGGGGGGTGGATGCTTCACCCCTCCACTTT.

This clone was counted between two and nine times. The J gene is TRBJ1-3, the V gene TRBV11-2; D remains unclear. The germline CDR1 and CDR2 sequences are SGHAT and FQNNGV. The CDR3 length is 14 residues. V gave up 5 bases and J gave up 2 bases, with 10 bases separating them. CDR3 amino acids: CASSLVVTGNTIYF. DNA for the CDR3: TGTGCCAGCAGCCTAGTCGTAACTGGAAACACCATATATTTT.

J is TRBJ1-1 and V is TRBV6-5; D is unresolved. V was shortened by 7 bases and J by 3 bases, with 12 bases between the two germline ends. CDR1 is MNHEY and CDR2 is SVGAGI in the germline V gene. This CDR3 has 13 residues. The CDR3 loop reads CASIGWRDTEAFF. In DNA form, the CDR3 reads TGTGCCAGCATTGGTTGGAGGGACACTGAAGCTTTCTTT.

The V call is TRBV18, the J call TRBJ2-1; 9 positions agree with TRBD2. This CDR3 is 15 amino acids long. Unmatched junction bases numbered 3, after V lost 3 bases and J lost 3 bases. Germline V lookup: CDR1 KGHSH, CDR2 LQKENI. The CDR3 loop reads CASSPERGVYNEQFF. The CDR3 region has the DNA TGTGCCAGCTCACCTGAGCGGGGGGTCTACAATGAGCAGTTCTTC.

V and J are TRBV10-2 and TRBJ2-7, with 9 bases identical to TRBD2. This CDR3 has 15 amino acids. After removal of 5 bases from V and 1 base from J, the junction contained 6 bases not matched to a gene. The germline V gene encodes CDR1 WSHSY and CDR2 SAAADI. This CDR3 reads CASSPGTSKSYEQYF. The CDR3 coding sequence is TGCGCCAGCAGTCCCGGGACTAGCAAGTCCTACGAGCAGTACTTC.

This chain joins TRBV9 and TRBJ2-2; TRBD2 might be the D (5 bases). With 3 bases removed from V and 7 bases from J, the gap between germline ends came to 7 bases. Per germline, CDR1 SGDLS and CDR2 YYNGEE. The CDR3 consists of 12 residues. CDR3 protein: CASSGSVGELFF. CDR3 nucleotides: TGTGCCAGCAGCGGTAGCGTCGGGGAGCTGTTTTTT.

The chain has TRBV5-1 and TRBJ2-3; 8 nucleotides agree with TRBD1. Germline trimming cut 4 bases from V and 4 bases from J; bases unmatched to any gene: 8. Germline lookup yields CDR1 SGHRS and CDR2 YFSETQ. The CDR3 runs to 15 residues. CDR3 nucleotides: TGCGCCAGCAGCCCAGGGACAGGTTACTCAGATACGCAGTATTTT. It encodes CASSPGTGYSDTQYF.

The chain couples TRBV2 to TRBJ1-1; 12 positions match TRBD1. This CDR3 is built from 15 residues. The junction had 5 bases not matched to a gene; V was cut back by 4 bases and J by 5 bases. Looked up from germline, CDR1 is SNHLY and CDR2 is FYNNEI. CDR3 DNA sequence: TGTGCCAGCAGTGGCGGGACAGGGGGCGAAACTGAAGCTTTCTTT. Translation gives CASSGGTGGETEAFF.

The count of this clone is one. V gene TRBV6-5 combines with J gene TRBJ1-2; possibly TRBD1 for D (5 bases). This CDR3 comprises 15 residues. Germline loops: CDR1 MNHEY, CDR2 SVGAGI. The V gene lost 5 bases and the J gene lost 4 bases, with 17 bases spanning the gap. The CDR3 protein is CASSRSSGAPYGYTF. The DNA for the CDR3 is TGTGCCAGCAGTCGTTCGTCTGGGGCTCCCTATGGCTACACCTTC.

This chain connects TRBV9 to TRBJ1-4, with 11 bases matching TRBD1. This CDR3 has 19 amino acids. Germline V gives CDR1 SGDLS, CDR2 YYNGEE. Germline trimming cut 4 bases from V and 5 bases from J; bases unmatched to any gene: 16. The DNA for the CDR3 is TGTGCCAGCAGCACAGATAAATTCGGACAGGGGGCGCCGAATGAAAAACTGTTTTTT. Translating gives CASSTDKFGQGAPNEKLFF. The full variable domain, with the rest looked up from reference TRBV9 and TRBJ1-4, is DSGVTQTPKHLITATGQRVTLRCSPRSGDLSVYWYQQSLDQGLQFLIQYYNGEERAKGNILERFSAQQFPDLHSELNLSSLELGDSALYFCASSTDKFGQGAPNEKLFFGSGTQLSVL.

This chain links TRBV11-2 with TRBJ1-3, with 9 positions matching TRBD1. The germline CDR1 and CDR2 sequences are SGHAT and FQNNGV. The CDR3 spans 19 residues. V dropped 1 base and J dropped 4; count of bases not matched to a gene: 14. The CDR3 loop reads CASSLALRDRDPWGNTIYF. The CDR3 region has the DNA TGTGCCAGCAGCTTAGCCCTCCGGGACAGGGATCCGTGGGGAAACACCATATATTTT.

The rearrangement links TRBV9 to TRBJ1-1; D is unresolved. The germline CDR1 and CDR2 sequences are SGDLS and YYNGEE. The CDR3 has 14 amino acids. Deletions cut 6 bases from V and 3 bases from J, with 15 bases between. CDR3 region: CASKKWQEDTEAFF. CDR3 DNA: TGTGCCAGCAAGAAGTGGCAGGAAGACACTGAAGCTTTCTTT.

The chain links TRBV7-9 to TRBJ2-3; possibly TRBD1 for D (6 bases). The CDR3 totals 14 residues. Germline CDR1 reads SEHNR; CDR2 reads FQNEAQ (reference sequence). Trimming took off 5 bases at V and 2 bases at J, with 11 bases between the two ends. CDR3 coding DNA: TGTGCCAGCAGCCTGACAGGCCCCACAGATACGCAGTATTTT. Its protein product is CASSLTGPTDTQYF.

The chain uses TRBV4-2 and TRBJ2-3, with D possibly matching TRBD2 (5 bases). V was pared by 4 bases and J by 5 bases, with 10 bases between. Germline CDR1 is LGHNA and CDR2 is YNFKEQ. CDR3 length equals 13 residues. The CDR3 loop is CASSPLGRDTQYF. The CDR3 bases are TGTGCCAGCAGCCCGTTGGGGAGAGATACGCAGTATTTT.

This sequence joins TRBV2 and TRBJ2-3; D remains unclear. This CDR3 region has 12 residues. The V gene's germline CDR1 is SNHLY and CDR2 FYNNEI. V lost 7 bases, J lost 5 bases, and 10 bases lay in between. DNA of the CDR3: TGTGCCAGCATTAACGTACTAGATACGCAGTATTTT. Protein sequence: CASINVLDTQYF.

In its sample, this clone was seen a few times. J is TRBJ2-2 and V is TRBV5-1; D call uncertain. Germline V CDR1 and CDR2: SGHRS, YFSETQ. Trimming removed 0 bases at V and 0 bases at J, with 12 bases between. The CDR3 consists of 17 residues. The CDR3 loop reads CASSLVSWQANTGELFF. CDR3 bases: TGCGCCAGCAGCTTGGTCTCCTGGCAGGCGAACACCGGGGAGCTGTTTTTT. Full variable domain (missing parts from reference TRBV5-1 and TRBJ2-2): KAGVTQTPRYLIKTRGQQVTLSCSPISGHRSVSWYQQTPGQGLQFLFEYFSETQRNKGNFPGRFSGRQFSNSRSEMNVSTLELGDSALYLCASSLVSWQANTGELFFGEGSRLTVL.

The rearrangement joins TRBV7-3 to TRBJ2-3, with 7 positions matching TRBD1. The ends lost 2 bases at V and 6 bases at J; junction bases unmatched: 5. CDR3 length equals 14 residues. Germline CDR1 reads SGHTA; CDR2 reads FQGTGA. This CDR3 reads CASSLPGQLDTQYF. DNA for the CDR3: TGTGCCAGCAGCTTACCGGGACAGCTTGATACGCAGTATTTT.

The gene calls are TRBV29-1 and TRBJ2-2; 7 bases map to TRBD1. The CDR3 has 19 residues. The V gene's germline CDR1 is SQVTM and CDR2 ANQGSEA. The V segment lost 7 bases and the J segment 7 bases; nucleotides outside the gene matches: 27. The CDR3 protein is CSAPGKWDLAGGSSGELFF. For the CDR3, the DNA is TGCAGCGCCCCGGGGAAATGGGATTTGGCAGGGGGTAGTAGCGGGGAGCTGTTTTTT.

The chain links TRBV6-5 to TRBJ2-7; the D gene is possibly TRBD1 (5 bases). Germline CDR1 MNHEY, CDR2 SVGAGI. With 7 bases removed from V and 6 bases from J, the gap between germline ends came to 10 bases. The CDR3 spans 11 residues. CDR3 region: CASTDRGEQYF. CDR3 DNA sequence: TGTGCCAGCACCGATAGGGGCGAGCAGTACTTC.

CDR3 coding DNA: TGTGCCAGCTGGGGACAGGGGTCCAATCAGCCCCAGCATTTT. Protein: CASWGQGSNQPQHF. The chain employs TRBV27 and TRBJ1-5, with 10 nucleotides matching TRBD1. The CDR3 runs 14 residues. CDR1 and CDR2 from the germline V gene are MNHEY and SMNVEV (reference sequence). Losses at the gene ends were 8 bases for V and 3 bases for J; bases not matched to a gene: 4.

J is TRBJ2-3 and V is TRBV13; unclear D gene. Germline CDR1 and CDR2: PRHDT and FYEKMQ (reference sequence). The V end lost 3 bases, the J end lost 2 bases, and 12 bases lay between the germline ends. The CDR3 loop spans 15 amino acids. The chain's CDR3 is CASSFSPSPTDTQYF. For the CDR3, the DNA is TGTGCCAGCAGCTTCTCCCCGTCCCCCACAGATACGCAGTATTTT.

This chain uses TRBV5-4 with TRBJ1-1, with 7 nucleotides matching TRBD1. This CDR3 comprises 15 residues. CDR1 SGHNT and CDR2 YYREEE come from the germline V gene (reference sequence). Trimming took 3 bases from V and 4 from J; bases not matched to a gene: 9. CDR3 nucleotides: TGTGCCAGCAGCTGGACCCCCGACAGGGCCACTGAAGCTTTCTTT. It is translated as CASSWTPDRATEAFF.

The count of this clone is one. V gene TRBV9 combines with J gene TRBJ1-6, with D possibly TRBD1 on 5 matching bases. Germline V gives CDR1 SGDLS, CDR2 YYNGEE. V was clipped by 1 base and J by 6 bases, with 11 bases between them. This CDR3 comprises 15 residues. CDR3 sequence reads: CASSVNTGGNSPLHF. The CDR3 nucleotides read TGTGCCAGCAGCGTAAATACAGGTGGTAATTCACCCCTCCACTTT.

The V call is TRBV7-9, the J call TRBJ2-5; 13 bases map to TRBD2. After removal of 3 bases from V and 2 bases from J, the junction contained 6 bases not matched to a gene. CDR1 is SEHNR and CDR2 is FQNEAQ in the germline V gene (reference sequence). CDR3 length: 17 residues. CDR3 region: CASSFRLAGGPQETQYF. The CDR3 region has the DNA TGTGCCAGCAGCTTTAGACTAGCGGGGGGACCTCAAGAGACCCAGTACTTC. Supplemented by reference TRBV7-9 and TRBJ2-5, the full variable domain reads DTGVSQNPRHKITKRGQNVTFRCDPISEHNRLYWYRQTLGQGPEFLTYFQNEAQLEKSRLLSDRFSAERPKGSFSTLEIQRTEQGDSAMYLCASSFRLAGGPQETQYFGPGTRLLVL.

The chain combines TRBV9 with TRBJ1-1; D is possibly TRBD1 (5 bases). V was cut by 4 bases and J by 4 bases, with 11 bases left in between. This CDR3 region has 13 residues. Per germline, CDR1 SGDLS and CDR2 YYNGEE. CDR3 nucleotides: TGTGCCAGCAGCCAGGGCACTGGCACTGAAGCTTTCTTT. It encodes CASSQGTGTEAFF.

This clone showed up many times. The rearrangement joins TRBV5-4 to TRBJ1-1, with 8 bases identical to TRBD1. Germline V gene sequence: CDR1 SGHNT, CDR2 YYREEE (reference sequence). V lost 4 bases, J lost 7 bases, and 6 bases stayed unmatched. This CDR3 has 13 amino acids. The CDR3 sequence is CASSVLTGDEAFF. CDR3 nucleotides: TGTGCCAGCAGCGTCCTGACAGGGGATGAAGCTTTCTTT. Full variable domain (rest looked up from reference TRBV5-4 and TRBJ1-1): ETGVTQSPTHLIKTRGQQVTLRCSSQSGHNTVSWYQQALGQGPQFIFQYYREEENGRGNFPPRFSGLQFPNYSSELNVNALELDDSALYLCASSVLTGDEAFFGQGTRLTVV.